In its sample, the clone carrying this TCR beta chain was seen a few times. Germline CDR1 and CDR2: LNHNV and YYDKDF (reference sequence). The CDR3 contains 14 residues. Trimming cost V 6 bases and J 2 bases; bases outside gene matches: 3. These data are taken from a study of response to subunit inactivated influenza vaccine. Each CDR3 protein is one row after TCRdb ran MiXCR on the RT-PCR reads. The repertoire holds about 190,000 distinct CDR3 sequences, with under 15% as singletons. The chain carries TRBV15 and TRBJ2-3; 9 nucleotides match TRBD2. The receptor comes from a man aged 45-65 years who received an inactivated influenza vaccine. The sample was CD8+ T cells sorted from PBMCs, taken 4 to 6 days after vaccination. As DNA, the CDR3 is TGTGCCACCAGGACTAGCGGCTACACAGATACGCAGTATTTT. It encodes CATRTSGYTDTQYF. Full variable domain (outside the CDR3, taken from reference TRBV15 and TRBJ2-3): DAMVIQNPRYQVTQFGKPVTLSCSQTLNHNVMYWYQQKSSQAPKLLFHYYDKDFNNEADTPDNFQSRRPNTSFCFLDIRSPGLGDTAMYLCATRTSGYTDTQYFGPGTRLTVL.